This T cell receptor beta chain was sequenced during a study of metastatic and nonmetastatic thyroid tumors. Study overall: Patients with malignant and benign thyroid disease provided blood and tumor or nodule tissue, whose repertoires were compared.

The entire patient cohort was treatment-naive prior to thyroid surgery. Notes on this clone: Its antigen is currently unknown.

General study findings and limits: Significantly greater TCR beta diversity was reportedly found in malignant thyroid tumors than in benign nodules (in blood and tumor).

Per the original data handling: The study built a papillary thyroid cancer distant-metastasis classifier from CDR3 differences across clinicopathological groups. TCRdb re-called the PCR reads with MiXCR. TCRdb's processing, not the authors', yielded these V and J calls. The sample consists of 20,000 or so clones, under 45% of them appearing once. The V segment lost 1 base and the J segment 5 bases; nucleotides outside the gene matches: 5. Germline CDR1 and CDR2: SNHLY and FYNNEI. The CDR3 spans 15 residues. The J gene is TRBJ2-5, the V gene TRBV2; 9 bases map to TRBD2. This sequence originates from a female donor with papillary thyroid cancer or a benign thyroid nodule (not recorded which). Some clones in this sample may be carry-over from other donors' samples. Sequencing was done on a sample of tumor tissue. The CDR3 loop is CASSEGAGGGETQYF. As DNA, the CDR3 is TGTGCCAGCAGTGAAGGAGCGGGAGGTGGTGAGACCCAGTACTTC.